The clone carrying this T cell receptor (beta chain) was picked up many times. The target antigen is unknown. Coverage ceases 3 residues before the CDR3 finishes, and the germline J gene fills in the end. The assay was immunoSEQ multiplex PCR, and TCRdb's table has in-frame clones only and misses some. Singletons are absent from the sample, which has tens of thousands of clones. Germline CDR1 and CDR2: LNHDA and SQIVND (reference sequence). CDR3 size: 16 residues. V lost 1 base to trimming and J lost 2 bases, with 13 bases between them. The data stem from a study of T cell clonality in common variable immunodeficiency. Regarding the study as a whole: In common variable immunodeficiency, TCR beta chains reportedly carried fewer deletions and N-nucleotide insertions.

The source is a person aged 18 to 75 in good health. Sequences were obtained from peripheral blood mononuclear cells. The chain employs TRBV19 and TRBJ2-3; unclear D gene. Partial CDR3 DNA: TGTGCCAGTAGTATAGGAATGAACTTGAACACAGATACG. This codes for CASSIGMNLNTDT. The complete CDR3 reads CASSIGMNLNTDTQYF.